The T cell receptor (beta chain) described here comes from a study of blood T cell repertoires in COVID-19. About the research overall: COVID-19 samples collected from the United States, Italy and Spain covered acute and convalescent phases. T cells, B-cell-depleted T cells, or PBMCs supplied cDNA or gDNA.

In the original processing: How many nucleated cells were present was estimated from reference gene primer amplification. The data were produced by immunoSEQ multiplex PCR, yet TCRdb's version contains in-frame clones alone and is incomplete. V, J and clone size are taken as reported in that table, and D and trimming were inferred from the DNA itself. The sample consists of 270,000 or so clones, approximately 83% of them appearing once. Cohorts were based on clinical histories the participants reported. Germline CDR1 reads SGHTA; CDR2 reads FQGNSA. The CDR3 contains 15 residues. The ends were cut back, 4 bases at V and 0 bases at J, with 13 bases in the middle.

The receptor comes from a man aged 45-60 years who had recovered from COVID-19. This rearrangement joins TRBV7-2 to TRBJ2-7; a possible D gene is TRBD2 (6 bases). Material for sequencing was PBMCs or T cells enriched from blood (not recorded which). CDR3 coding DNA: TGTGCCAGCAGCTCCGGGACTTCGAGCTCCTACGAGCAGTACTTC. This translates into CASSSGTSSSYEQYF.